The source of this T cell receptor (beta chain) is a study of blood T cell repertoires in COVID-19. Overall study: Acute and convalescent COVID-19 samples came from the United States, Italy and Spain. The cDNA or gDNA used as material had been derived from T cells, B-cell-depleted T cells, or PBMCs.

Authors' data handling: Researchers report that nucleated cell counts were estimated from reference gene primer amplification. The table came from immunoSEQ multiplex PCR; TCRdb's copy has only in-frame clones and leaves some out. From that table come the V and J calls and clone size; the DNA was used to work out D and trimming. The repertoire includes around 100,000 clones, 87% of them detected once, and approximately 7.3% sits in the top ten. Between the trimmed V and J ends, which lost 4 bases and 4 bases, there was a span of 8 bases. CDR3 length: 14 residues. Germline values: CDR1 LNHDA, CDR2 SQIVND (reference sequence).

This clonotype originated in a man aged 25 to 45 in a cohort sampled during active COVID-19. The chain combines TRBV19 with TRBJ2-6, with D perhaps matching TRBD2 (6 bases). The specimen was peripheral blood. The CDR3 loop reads CASSTGLGANVLTF. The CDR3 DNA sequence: TGTGCCAGTAGTACGGGACTGGGGGCCAACGTCCTGACTTTC. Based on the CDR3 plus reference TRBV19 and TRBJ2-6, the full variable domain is DGGITQSPKYLFRKEGQNVTLSCEQNLNHDAMYWYRQDPGQGLRLIYYSQIVNDFQKGDIAEGYSVSREKKESFPLTVTSAQKNPTAFYLCASSTGLGANVLTFGAGSRLTVL.